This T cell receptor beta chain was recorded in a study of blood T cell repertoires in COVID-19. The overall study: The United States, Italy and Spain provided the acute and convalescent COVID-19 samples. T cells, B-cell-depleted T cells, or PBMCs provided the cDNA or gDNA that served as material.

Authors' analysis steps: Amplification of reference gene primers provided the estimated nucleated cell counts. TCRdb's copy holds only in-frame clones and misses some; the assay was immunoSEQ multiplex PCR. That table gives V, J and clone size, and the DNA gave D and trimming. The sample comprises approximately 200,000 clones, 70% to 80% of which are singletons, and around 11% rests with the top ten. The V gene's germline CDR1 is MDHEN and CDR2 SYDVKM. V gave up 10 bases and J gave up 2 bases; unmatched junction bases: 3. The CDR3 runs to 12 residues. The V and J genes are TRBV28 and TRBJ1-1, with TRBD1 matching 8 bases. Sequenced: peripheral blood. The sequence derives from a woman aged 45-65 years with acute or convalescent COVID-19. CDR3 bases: TGTGCCACCGGACAGGGAAACACTGAAGCTTTCTTT. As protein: CATGQGNTEAFF.